One T cell receptor (beta chain) is described in this entry. The CDR3 totals 16 residues. Germline CDR1 is KGHSH and CDR2 is LQKENI. V dropped 4 bases and J dropped 0 bases, with 12 bases sitting between them. The sample originates from a study of cytomegalovirus exposure and HLA in healthy donors. The PCR ran on 60 Vbeta and 13 Jbeta primers. This table comes from immunoSEQ multiplex PCR, and its TCRdb copy is limited to in-frame clones, with some not included. The sample lists fewer than 200,000 clones, around 75% seen once, with around 1.5% in the top ten. The rearrangement joins TRBV18 to TRBJ2-2; D may be TRBD2 (5 bases). The material sequenced was PBMCs. The sequence was collected from a man between 18 and 29 years old in good health and CMV-seronegative. CDR3 coding DNA: TGTGCCAGCTCACAGTACAGAGGGTCGAACACCGGGGAGCTGTTTTTT. This gives the protein CASSQYRGSNTGELFF.